One sample yielded the 3 T cell receptor beta chains listed below, sequenced in a study of a mutant IDH1 vaccine in newly diagnosed glioma. Only in-frame clones appear in the TCRdb table, and some are missing; sequencing was by immunoSEQ multiplex PCR. The sample consists of approximately 41,000 clones, roughly 79% of them appearing once. Stated time point: week 23, last vaccination. Every vaccination contained 300 ug of the mutant IDH1 20-mer peptide and was paired with topical imiquimod. Antigens of these TCRs are unknown. Sequences were derived from PBMCs, sampled from a glioma patient whose treatment included an IDH1 peptide vaccine. These receptors were taken from a man aged 35 to 55 with glioma.

DNA for the CDR3: TGTGCCAGCAGTTACAGTGGGGCGGGGGGCACAGATACGCAGTATTTT. Amino acids: CASSYSGAGGTDTQYF. This rearrangement joins TRBV6-6 to TRBJ2-3; TRBD2 matches at 7 bases. Looked up from germline, CDR1 is MNHNY and CDR2 is SVGAGI (reference sequence). The CDR3 contains 16 residues. Trimming took 2 bases from V and 1 from J; bases not matched to a gene: 6.

This clone was picked up one time. The genes are TRBV2 and TRBJ1-6, with 7 bases matching TRBD1. Per germline, CDR1 SNHLY and CDR2 FYNNEI. The J segment lost 8 bases and the V segment lost 2 bases, leaving 6 bases of the junction unmatched. The CDR3 totals 15 residues. The CDR3 protein is CASSEIDRVDSPLHF. The CDR3 nucleotides read TGTGCCAGCAGTGAAATAGACAGGGTGGATTCACCCCTCCACTTT.

This chain connects TRBV11-2 to TRBJ2-1; 15 positions agree with TRBD2. Unmatched junction bases numbered 4, after V lost 3 bases and J lost 10 bases. This CDR3 spans 15 amino acids. Germline values: CDR1 SGHAT, CDR2 FQNNGV. DNA for the CDR3: TGTGCCAGCAGCTTGCGGACTAGCGGGAGGGTGGAGCAGTTCTTC. Translating it yields CASSLRTSGRVEQFF. Supplemented by reference TRBV11-2 and TRBJ2-1, the full variable domain reads EAGVAQSPRYKIIEKRQSVAFWCNPISGHATLYWYQQILGQGPKLLIQFQNNGVVDDSQLPKDRFSAERLKGVDSTLKIQPAKLEDSAVYLCASSLRTSGRVEQFFGPGTRLTVL.